This T cell receptor beta chain came from a study of blood T cell repertoires in COVID-19. Study summary: Material from acute and convalescent COVID-19 was sourced from the United States, Italy and Spain. Sources were T cells, B-cell-depleted T cells, or PBMCs; the material itself was cDNA or gDNA.

Per the study methods: Reference gene primer amplification gave estimated nucleated cell counts. Repertoires were generated with immunoSEQ multiplex PCR, while TCRdb's copy carries only in-frame clones and drops some. The V and J calls and clone size were taken over from that table, and D and trimming were inferred from the DNA. Altogether around 260,000 clones are present, more than 80% being singletons, with the ten largest covering around 2.9%. This clone was counted once. The CDR3 runs to 16 residues. Germline V CDR1 and CDR2: LNHDA, SQIVND (reference sequence). After removal of 5 bases from V and 4 bases from J, the junction contained 9 bases not matched to a gene.

Material: peripheral blood. V gene TRBV19 combines with J gene TRBJ2-1, with TRBD1 identical over 9 bases. This TCR came from a woman under 40 with active or convalescent COVID-19. CDR3 sequence: CASSGVWTGAYNEQFF. Written as DNA, the CDR3 is TGTGCCAGTAGTGGGGTCTGGACAGGGGCGTACAATGAGCAGTTCTTC. Full variable domain (remainder filled in from reference TRBV19 and TRBJ2-1): DGGITQSPKYLFRKEGQNVTLSCEQNLNHDAMYWYRQDPGQGLRLIYYSQIVNDFQKGDIAEGYSVSREKKESFPLTVTSAQKNPTAFYLCASSGVWTGAYNEQFFGPGTRLTVL.